The clone carrying this T cell receptor beta chain was observed a handful of times. The antigen remains unidentified. The data stem from a study of spatial heterogeneity in lung cancer. Study as a whole: Alpha-chain sequences were consistently detected less often than beta-chain sequences. Counts of TCR transcripts in tumor regions correlated strongly with a T cell module score (derived from matched bulk RNA-seq). For the average unique TCR and UMI combination, more than 8.5 occurrences appeared in raw reads. Study-level results: Tumors with more nonsynonymous mutations had more expanded intratumoral alpha and beta TCRs.

In TCRdb, the 5' RACE reads were re-called with MiXCR into one record per CDR3 protein. The table lists around 5,300 distinct CDR3 sequences, 10% to 15% of them singletons. V lost 3 bases and J lost 4; bases outside the gene matches: 15. CDR3 length: 18 residues. Germline CDR1 and CDR2: SGDLS and YYNGEE. Specified time point: sample taken at primary tumor resection. The chain is built from TRBV9 and TRBJ2-5; 10 nucleotides align to TRBD1. The receptor comes from a male donor with early-stage non-small cell lung cancer. The sample in question was lung tumor tissue, obtained at surgery. CDR3 sequence reads: CASSARTGGRLAGETQYF. CDR3 DNA: TGTGCCAGCAGCGCCCGGACAGGGGGAAGGCTAGCCGGAGAGACCCAGTACTTC.